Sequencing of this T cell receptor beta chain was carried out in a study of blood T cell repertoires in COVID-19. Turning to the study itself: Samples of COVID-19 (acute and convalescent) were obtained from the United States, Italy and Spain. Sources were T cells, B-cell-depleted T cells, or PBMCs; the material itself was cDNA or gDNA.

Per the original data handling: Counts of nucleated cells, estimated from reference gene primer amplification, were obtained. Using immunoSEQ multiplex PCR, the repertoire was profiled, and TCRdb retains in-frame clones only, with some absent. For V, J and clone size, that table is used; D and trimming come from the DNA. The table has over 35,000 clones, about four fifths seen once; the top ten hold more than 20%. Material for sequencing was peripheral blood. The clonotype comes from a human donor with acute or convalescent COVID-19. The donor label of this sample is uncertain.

CDR3 residues: CASSGGAVDYGYTF. The CDR3 region has the DNA TGTGCCAGCAGCGGGGGCGCCGTGGACTATGGCTACACCTTC. V is TRBV7-2 and J is TRBJ1-2; TRBD1 is a possible D gene (6 bases). This CDR3 comprises 14 residues. Trimming removed 5 bases at V and 3 bases at J, with 13 bases between. Germline CDR1 reads SGHTA; CDR2 reads FQGNSA.